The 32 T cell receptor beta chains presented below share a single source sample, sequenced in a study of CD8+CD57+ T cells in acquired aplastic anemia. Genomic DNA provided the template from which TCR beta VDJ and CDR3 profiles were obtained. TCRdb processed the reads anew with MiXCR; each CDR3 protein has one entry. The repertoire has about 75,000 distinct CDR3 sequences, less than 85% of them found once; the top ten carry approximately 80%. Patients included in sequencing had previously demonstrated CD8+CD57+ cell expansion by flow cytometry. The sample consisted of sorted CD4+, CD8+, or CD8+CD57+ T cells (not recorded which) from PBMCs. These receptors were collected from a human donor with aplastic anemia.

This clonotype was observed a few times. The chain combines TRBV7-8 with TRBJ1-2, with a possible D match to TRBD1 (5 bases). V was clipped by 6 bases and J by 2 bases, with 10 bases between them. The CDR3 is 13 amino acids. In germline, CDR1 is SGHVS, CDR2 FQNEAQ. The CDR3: CASSPRVNYGYTF. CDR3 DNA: TGTGCCAGCAGTCCCAGGGTGAACTATGGCTACACCTTC.

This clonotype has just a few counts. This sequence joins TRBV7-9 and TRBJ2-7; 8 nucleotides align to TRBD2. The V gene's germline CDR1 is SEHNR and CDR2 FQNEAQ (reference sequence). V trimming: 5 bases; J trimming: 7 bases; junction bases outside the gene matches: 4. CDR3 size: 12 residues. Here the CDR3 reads CASSRGGNEQYF. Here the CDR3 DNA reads TGTGCCAGCAGCCGGGGGGGAAATGAGCAGTACTTC.

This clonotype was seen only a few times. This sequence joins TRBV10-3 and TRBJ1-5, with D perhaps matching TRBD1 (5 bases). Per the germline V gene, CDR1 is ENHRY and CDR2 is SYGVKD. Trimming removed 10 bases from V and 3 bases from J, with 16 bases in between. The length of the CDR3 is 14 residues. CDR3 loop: CATWGGEDNQPQHF. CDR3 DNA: TGTGCCACTTGGGGGGGGGAGGACAATCAGCCCCAGCATTTT.

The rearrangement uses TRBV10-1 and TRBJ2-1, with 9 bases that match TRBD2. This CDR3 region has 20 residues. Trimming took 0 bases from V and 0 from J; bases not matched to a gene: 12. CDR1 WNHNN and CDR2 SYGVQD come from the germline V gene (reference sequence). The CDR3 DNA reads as TGCGCCAGCAGTGAGTCGGGGCTAGCGGGGTACAGGAGCTCCTACAATGAGCAGTTCTTC. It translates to CASSESGLAGYRSSYNEQFF.

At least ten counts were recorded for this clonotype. CDR3 DNA sequence: TGTGCCACCAGCAGAGACAGGGGCCTCGGAGAGACCCAGTACTTC. Its protein is CATSRDRGLGETQYF. This chain joins TRBV15 and TRBJ2-5, with D possibly matching TRBD1 (6 bases). CDR3 length: 15 amino acids. V was clipped by 0 bases and J by 4 bases, with 12 bases between them. CDR1 is LNHNV, CDR2 YYDKDF, per germline (reference sequence).

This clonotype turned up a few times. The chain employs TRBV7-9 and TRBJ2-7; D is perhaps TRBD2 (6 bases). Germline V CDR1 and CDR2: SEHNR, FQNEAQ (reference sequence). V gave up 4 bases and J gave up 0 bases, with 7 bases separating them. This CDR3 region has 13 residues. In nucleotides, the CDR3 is TGTGCCAGCAGCTCCGGGAGCTCCTACGAGCAGTACTTC. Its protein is CASSSGSSYEQYF.

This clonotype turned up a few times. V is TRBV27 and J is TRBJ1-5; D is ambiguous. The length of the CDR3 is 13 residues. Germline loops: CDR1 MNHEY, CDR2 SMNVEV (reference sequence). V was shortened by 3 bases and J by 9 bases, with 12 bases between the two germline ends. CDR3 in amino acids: CASSLVQAGPQHF. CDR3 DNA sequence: TGTGCCAGCAGTTTGGTCCAGGCGGGGCCCCAGCATTTT.

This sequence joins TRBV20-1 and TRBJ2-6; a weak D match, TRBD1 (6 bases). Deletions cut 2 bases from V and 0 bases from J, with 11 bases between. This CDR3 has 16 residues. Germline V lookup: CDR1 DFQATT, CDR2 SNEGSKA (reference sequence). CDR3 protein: CSARLQGYSGANVLTF. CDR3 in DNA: TGCAGTGCTAGACTCCAGGGGTACTCTGGGGCCAACGTCCTGACTTTC.

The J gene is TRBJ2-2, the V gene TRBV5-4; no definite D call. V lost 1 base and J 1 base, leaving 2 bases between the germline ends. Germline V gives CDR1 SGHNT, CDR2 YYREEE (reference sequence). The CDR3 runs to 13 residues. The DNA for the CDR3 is TGTGCCAGCAGCTTGATGAACACCGGGGAGCTGTTTTTT. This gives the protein CASSLMNTGELFF.

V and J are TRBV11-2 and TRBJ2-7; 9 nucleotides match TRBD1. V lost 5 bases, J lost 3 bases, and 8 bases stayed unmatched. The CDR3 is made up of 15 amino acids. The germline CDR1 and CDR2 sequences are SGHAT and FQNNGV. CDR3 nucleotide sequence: TGTGCCAGCAGCCCAACCGGGACAGGGAACTACGAGCAGTACTTC. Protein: CASSPTGTGNYEQYF.

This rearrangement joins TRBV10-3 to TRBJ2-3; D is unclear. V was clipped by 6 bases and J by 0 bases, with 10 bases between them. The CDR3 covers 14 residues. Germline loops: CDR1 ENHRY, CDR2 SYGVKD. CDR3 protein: CAISTPTSTDTQYF. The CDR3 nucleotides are TGTGCCATCAGCACCCCGACTAGCACAGATACGCAGTATTTT.

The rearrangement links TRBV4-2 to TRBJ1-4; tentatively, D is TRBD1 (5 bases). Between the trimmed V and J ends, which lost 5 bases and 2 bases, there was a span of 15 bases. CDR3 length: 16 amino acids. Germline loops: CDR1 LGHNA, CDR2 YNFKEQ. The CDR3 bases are TGTGCCAGCAGCGACGCAGGGAACCCCACTAATGAAAAACTGTTTTTT. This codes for CASSDAGNPTNEKLFF.

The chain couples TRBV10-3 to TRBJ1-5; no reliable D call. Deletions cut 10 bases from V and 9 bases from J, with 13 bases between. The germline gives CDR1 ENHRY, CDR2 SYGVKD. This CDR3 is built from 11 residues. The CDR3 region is CASADTGPQHF. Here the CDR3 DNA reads TGTGCCAGCGCGGATACGGGGCCCCAGCATTTT.

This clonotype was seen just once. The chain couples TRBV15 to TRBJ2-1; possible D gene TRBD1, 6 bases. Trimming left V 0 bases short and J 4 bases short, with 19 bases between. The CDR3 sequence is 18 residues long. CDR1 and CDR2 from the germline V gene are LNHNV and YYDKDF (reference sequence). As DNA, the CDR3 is TGTGCCACCAGCAGAGATCTTTTCCGGACAGAGAAGTACAATGAGCAGTTCTTC. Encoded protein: CATSRDLFRTEKYNEQFF.

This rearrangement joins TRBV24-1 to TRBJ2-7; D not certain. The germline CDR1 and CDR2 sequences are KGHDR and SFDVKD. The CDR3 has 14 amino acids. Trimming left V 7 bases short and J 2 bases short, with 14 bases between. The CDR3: CATSPVRLPYEQYF. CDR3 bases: TGTGCCACCAGCCCGGTCAGGTTGCCCTACGAGCAGTACTTC.

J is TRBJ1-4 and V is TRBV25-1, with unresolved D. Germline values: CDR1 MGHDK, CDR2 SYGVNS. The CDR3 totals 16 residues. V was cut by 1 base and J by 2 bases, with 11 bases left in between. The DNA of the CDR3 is TGTGCCAGCAGTGAATCCGCAGGTTCCACTAATGAAAAACTGTTTTTT. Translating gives CASSESAGSTNEKLFF.

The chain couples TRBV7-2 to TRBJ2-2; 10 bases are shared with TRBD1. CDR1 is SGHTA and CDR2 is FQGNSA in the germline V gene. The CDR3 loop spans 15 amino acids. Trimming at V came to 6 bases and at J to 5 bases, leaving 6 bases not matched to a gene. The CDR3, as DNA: TGTGCCAGCAGTTATGGGACAGGGGTAACCGGGGAGCTGTTTTTT. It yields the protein CASSYGTGVTGELFF.

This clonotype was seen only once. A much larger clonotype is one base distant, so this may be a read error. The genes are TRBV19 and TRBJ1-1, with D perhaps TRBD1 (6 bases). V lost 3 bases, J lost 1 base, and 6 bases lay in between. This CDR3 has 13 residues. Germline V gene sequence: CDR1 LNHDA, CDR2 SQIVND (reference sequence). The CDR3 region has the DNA TGTGCCAGTAGTATGACAGGGAACACTGAAGCTTTCTTT. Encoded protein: CASSMTGNTEAFF. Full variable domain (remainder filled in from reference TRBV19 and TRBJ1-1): DGGITQSPKYLFRKEGQNVTLSCEQNLNHDAMYWYRQDPGQGLRLIYYSQIVNDFQKGDIAEGYSVSREKKESFPLTVTSAQKNPTAFYLCASSMTGNTEAFFGQGTRLTVV.

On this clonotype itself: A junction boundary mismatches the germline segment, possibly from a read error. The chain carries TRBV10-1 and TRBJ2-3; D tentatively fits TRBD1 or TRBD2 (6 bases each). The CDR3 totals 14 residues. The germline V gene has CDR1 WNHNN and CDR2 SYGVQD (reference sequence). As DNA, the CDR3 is TGCGCCAGCAACAACGGGGGCTCAACAGATGCGCAGTATTTT. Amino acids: CASNNGGSTDAQYF.

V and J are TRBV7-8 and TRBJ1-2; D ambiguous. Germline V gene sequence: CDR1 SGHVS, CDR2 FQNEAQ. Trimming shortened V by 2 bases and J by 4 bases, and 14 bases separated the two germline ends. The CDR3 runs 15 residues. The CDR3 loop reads CASSLKDERFYGYTF. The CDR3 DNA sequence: TGTGCCAGCAGCTTAAAAGACGAAAGATTCTATGGCTACACCTTC.

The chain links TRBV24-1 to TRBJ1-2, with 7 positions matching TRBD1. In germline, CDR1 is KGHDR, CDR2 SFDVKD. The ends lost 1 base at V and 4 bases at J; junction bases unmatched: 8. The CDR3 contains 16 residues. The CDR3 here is CATSDFHQGEGYGYTF. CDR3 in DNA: TGTGCCACCAGTGATTTTCACCAGGGGGAAGGCTATGGCTACACCTTC.

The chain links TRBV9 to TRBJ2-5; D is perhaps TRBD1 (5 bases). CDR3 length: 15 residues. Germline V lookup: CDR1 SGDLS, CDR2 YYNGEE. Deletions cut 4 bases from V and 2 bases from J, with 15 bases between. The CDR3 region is CASSSLGLEQETQYF. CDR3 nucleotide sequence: TGTGCCAGCAGCTCCCTGGGGCTAGAGCAAGAGACCCAGTACTTC. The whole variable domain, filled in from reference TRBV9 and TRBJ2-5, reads DSGVTQTPKHLITATGQRVTLRCSPRSGDLSVYWYQQSLDQGLQFLIQYYNGEERAKGNILERFSAQQFPDLHSELNLSSLELGDSALYFCASSSLGLEQETQYFGPGTRLLVL.

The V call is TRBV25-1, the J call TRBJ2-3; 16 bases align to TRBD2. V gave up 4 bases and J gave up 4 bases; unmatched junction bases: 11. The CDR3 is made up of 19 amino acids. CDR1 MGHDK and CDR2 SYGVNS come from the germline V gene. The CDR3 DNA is TGTGCCAGCAGTGGACCGGGACTAGCGGGGGGGCTTGTAGCAGATACGCAGTATTTT. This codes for CASSGPGLAGGLVADTQYF.

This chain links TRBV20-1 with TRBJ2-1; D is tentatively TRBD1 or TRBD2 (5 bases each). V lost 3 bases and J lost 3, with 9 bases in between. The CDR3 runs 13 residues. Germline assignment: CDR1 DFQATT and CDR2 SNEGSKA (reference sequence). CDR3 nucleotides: TGCAGTGCTAGGTGGGGGATCTACAATGAGCAGTTCTTC. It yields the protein CSARWGIYNEQFF.

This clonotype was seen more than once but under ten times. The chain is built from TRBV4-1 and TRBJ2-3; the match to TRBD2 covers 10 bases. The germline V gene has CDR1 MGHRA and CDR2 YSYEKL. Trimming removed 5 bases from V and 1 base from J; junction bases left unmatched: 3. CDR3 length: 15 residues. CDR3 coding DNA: TGCGCCAGCAGCAATGGACTAGCGGGCACAGATACGCAGTATTTT. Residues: CASSNGLAGTDTQYF.

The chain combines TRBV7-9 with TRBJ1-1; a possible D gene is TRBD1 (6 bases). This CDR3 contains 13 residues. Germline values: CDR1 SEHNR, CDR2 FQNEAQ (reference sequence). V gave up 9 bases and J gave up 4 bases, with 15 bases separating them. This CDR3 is CASQGTMSTEAFF. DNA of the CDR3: TGTGCCAGTCAGGGGACCATGAGCACTGAAGCTTTCTTT.

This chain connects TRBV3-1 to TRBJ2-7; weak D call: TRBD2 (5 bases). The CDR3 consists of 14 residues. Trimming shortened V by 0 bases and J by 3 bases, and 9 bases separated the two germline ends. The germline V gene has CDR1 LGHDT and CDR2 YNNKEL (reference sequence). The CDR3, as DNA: TGTGCCAGCAGCCAAGATTTGGGGAGCTACGAGCAGTACTTC. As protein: CASSQDLGSYEQYF.

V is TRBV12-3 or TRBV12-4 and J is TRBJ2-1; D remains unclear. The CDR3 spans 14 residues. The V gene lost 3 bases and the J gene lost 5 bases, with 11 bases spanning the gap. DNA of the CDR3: TGTGCCAGCAGTTTGAGTAAGTCTAACAATGAGCAGTTCTTC. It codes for CASSLSKSNNEQFF.

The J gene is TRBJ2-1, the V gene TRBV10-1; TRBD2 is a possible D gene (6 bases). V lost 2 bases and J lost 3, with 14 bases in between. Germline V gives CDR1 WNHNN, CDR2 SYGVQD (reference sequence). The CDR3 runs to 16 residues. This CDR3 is CASSEAGSGVYNEQFF. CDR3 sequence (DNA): TGCGCCAGCAGTGAGGCTGGTAGCGGAGTCTACAATGAGCAGTTCTTC.

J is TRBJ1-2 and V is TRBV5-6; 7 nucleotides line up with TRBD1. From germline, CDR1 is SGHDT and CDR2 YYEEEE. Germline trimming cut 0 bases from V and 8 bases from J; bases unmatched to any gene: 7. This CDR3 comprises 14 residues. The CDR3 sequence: CASSLGRDSYGYTF. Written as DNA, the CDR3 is TGTGCCAGCAGCTTGGGCCGGGACAGCTACGGCTACACCTTC.

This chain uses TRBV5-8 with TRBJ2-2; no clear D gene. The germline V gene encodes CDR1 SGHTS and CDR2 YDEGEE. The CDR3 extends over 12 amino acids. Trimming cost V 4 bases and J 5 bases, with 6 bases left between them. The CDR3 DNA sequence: TGTGCCAGCAGCCCCGGGACCGGGGAGCTGTTTTTT. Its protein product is CASSPGTGELFF.

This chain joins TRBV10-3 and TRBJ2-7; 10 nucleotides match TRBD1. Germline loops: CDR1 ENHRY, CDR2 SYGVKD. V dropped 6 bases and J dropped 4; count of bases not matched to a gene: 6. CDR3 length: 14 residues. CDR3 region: CAISLGQGEYEQYF. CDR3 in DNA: TGTGCCATCAGCCTTGGACAGGGGGAATACGAGCAGTACTTC.